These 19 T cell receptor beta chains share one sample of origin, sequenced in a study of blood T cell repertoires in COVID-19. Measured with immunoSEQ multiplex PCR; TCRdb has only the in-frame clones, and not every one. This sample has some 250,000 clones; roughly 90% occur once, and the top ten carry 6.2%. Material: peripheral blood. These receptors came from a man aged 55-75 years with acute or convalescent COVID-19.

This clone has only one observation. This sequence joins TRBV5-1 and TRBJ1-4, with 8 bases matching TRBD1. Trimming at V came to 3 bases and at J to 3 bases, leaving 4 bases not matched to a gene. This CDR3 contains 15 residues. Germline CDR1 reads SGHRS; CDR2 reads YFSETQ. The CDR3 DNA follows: TGCGCCAGCAGCTCCAGGGGGCCCGCTAATGAAAAACTGTTTTTT. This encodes CASSSRGPANEKLFF.

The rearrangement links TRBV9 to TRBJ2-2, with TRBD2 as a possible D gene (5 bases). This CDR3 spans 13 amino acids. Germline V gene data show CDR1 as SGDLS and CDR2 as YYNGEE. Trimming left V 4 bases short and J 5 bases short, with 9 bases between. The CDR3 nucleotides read TGTGCCAGCAGCTTTGGGAGTACCGGGGAGCTGTTTTTT. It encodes CASSFGSTGELFF.

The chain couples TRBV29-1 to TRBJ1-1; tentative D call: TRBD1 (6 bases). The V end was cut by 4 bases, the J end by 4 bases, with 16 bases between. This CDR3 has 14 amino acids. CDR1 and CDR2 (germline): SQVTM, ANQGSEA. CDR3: CSVVRTGMGTEAFF. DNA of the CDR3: TGCAGCGTTGTCCGAACAGGGATGGGCACTGAAGCTTTCTTT.

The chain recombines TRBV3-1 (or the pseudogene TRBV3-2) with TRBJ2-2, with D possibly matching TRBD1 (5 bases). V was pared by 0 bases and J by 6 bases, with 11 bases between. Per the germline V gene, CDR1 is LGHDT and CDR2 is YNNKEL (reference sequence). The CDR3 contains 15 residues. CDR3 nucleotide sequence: TGTGCCAGCAGCCAAGATCCAGGGCCCTCCGGGGAGCTGTTTTTT. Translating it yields CASSQDPGPSGELFF.

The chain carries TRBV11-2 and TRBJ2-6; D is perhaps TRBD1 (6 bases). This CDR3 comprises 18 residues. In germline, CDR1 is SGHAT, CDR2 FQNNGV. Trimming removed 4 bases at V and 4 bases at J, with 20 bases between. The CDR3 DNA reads TGTGCCAGCAGCTCCCCGCCCGGGACATACACCGGGGCCAACGTCCTGACTTTC. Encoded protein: CASSSPPGTYTGANVLTF.

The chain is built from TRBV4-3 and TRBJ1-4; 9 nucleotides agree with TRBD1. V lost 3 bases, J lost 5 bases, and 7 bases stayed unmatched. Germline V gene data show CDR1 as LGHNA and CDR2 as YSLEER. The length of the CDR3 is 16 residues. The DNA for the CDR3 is TGCGCCAGCAGCCACTATGCCGGGACAGGGAATGAAAAACTGTTTTTT. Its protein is CASSHYAGTGNEKLFF.

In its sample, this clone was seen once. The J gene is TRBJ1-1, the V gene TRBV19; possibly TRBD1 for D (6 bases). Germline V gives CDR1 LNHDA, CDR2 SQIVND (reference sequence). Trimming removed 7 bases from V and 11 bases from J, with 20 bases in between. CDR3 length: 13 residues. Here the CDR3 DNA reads TGTGCCAGTACCTCAGGGGCGGGCCAGGCTGCTTTCTTT. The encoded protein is CASTSGAGQAAFF.

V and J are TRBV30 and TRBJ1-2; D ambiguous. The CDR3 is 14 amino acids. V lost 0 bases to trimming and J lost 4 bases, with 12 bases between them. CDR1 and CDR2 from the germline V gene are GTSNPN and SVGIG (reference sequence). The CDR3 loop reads CAWSVLGVGYGYTF. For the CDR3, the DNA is TGTGCCTGGAGTGTACTCGGGGTTGGCTATGGCTACACCTTC. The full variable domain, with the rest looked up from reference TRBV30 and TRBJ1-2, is SQTIHQWPATLVQPVGSPLSLECTVEGTSNPNLYWYRQAAGRGLQLLFYSVGIGQISSEVPQNLSASRPQDRQFILSSKKLLLSDSGFYLCAWSVLGVGYGYTFGSGTRLTVV.

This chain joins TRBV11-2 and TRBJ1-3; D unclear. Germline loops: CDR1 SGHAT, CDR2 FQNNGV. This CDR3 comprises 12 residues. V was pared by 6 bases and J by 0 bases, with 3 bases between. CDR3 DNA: TGTGCCAGCAGTTACTCTGGAAACACCATATATTTT. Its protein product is CASSYSGNTIYF.

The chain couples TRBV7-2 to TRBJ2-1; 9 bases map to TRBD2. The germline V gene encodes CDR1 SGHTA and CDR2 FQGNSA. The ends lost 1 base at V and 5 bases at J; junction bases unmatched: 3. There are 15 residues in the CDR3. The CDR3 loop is CASSLVGLANNEQFF. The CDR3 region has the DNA TGTGCCAGCAGCTTAGTAGGACTAGCGAACAATGAGCAGTTCTTC.

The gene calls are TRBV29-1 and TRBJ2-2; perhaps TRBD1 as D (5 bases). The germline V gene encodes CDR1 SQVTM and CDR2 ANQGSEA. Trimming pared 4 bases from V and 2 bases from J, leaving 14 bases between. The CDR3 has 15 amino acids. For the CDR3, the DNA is TGCAGCGTTGTGGGCCAGGGTGGTAACACCGGGGAGCTGTTTTTT. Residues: CSVVGQGGNTGELFF.

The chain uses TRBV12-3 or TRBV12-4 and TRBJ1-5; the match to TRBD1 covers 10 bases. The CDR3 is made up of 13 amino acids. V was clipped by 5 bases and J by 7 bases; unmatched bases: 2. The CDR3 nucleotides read TGTGCCAGCAGTCTGACAGGGGGCCAGCCCCAGCATTTT. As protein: CASSLTGGQPQHF.

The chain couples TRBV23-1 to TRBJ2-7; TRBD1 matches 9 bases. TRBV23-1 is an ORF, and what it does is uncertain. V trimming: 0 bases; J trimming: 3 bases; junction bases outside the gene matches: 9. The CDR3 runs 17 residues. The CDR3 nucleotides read TGCGCCAGCAGTCAATCGCTGGGGACAGGGACCCTCTACGAGCAGTACTTC. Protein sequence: CASSQSLGTGTLYEQYF.

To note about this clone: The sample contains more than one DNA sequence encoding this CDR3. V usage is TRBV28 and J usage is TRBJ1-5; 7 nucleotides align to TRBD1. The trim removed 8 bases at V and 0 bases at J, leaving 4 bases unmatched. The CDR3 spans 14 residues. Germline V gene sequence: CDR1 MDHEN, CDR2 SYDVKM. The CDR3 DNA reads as TGTGCCAGCCGGGACAGATATAGCAATCAGCCCCAGCATTTT. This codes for CASRDRYSNQPQHF.

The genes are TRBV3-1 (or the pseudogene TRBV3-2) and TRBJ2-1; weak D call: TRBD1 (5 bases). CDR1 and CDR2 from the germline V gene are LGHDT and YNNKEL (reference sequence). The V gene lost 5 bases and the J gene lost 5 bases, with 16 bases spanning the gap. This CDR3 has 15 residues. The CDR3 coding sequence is TGTGCCAGCAGCGAAAGTCGACAGACAGACAATGAGCAGTTCTTC. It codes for CASSESRQTDNEQFF.

DNA of the CDR3: TGTGCCAGCAGTTTAGACAGGGGGCATGGCTACACCTTC. Residues: CASSLDRGHGYTF. The rearrangement joins TRBV27 to TRBJ1-2, with 10 bases fitting TRBD1. Germline CDR1 is MNHEY and CDR2 is SMNVEV (reference sequence). The CDR3 is 13 residues long. Unmatched junction bases numbered 0, after V lost 2 bases and J lost 6 bases.

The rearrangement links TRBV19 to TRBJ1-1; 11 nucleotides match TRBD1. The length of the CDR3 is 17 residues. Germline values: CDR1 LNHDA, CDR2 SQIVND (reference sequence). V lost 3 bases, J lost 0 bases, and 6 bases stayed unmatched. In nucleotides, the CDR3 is TGTGCCAGTAGTATCTCCGGGACAGGGGGTTTGAACACTGAAGCTTTCTTT. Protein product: CASSISGTGGLNTEAFF.

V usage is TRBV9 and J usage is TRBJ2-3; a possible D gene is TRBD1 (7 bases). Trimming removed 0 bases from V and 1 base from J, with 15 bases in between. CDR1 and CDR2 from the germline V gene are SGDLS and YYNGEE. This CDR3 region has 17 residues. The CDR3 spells CASSVGGGGQRTDTQYF. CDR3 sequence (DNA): TGTGCCAGCAGCGTAGGAGGAGGGGGACAGCGCACAGATACGCAGTATTTT.

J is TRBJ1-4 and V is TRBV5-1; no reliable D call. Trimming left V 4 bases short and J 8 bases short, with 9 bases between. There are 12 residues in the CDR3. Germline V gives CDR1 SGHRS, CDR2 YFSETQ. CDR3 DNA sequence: TGCGCCAGCAGCCCGGGTCGGGAAAAACTGTTTTTT. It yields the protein CASSPGREKLFF.